Below are 6 T cell receptor beta chains sequenced from a single sample in a study of identical twins. One entry per CDR3 protein, called by TCRdb with MiXCR from the 5' RACE reads. The sample contains 1,800,000 or so distinct CDR3 sequences, less than 35% of which appear only once. Sequenced input: cord blood. Receptors were obtained from a newborn girl in good health.

The chain has TRBV27 and TRBJ2-7; the match to TRBD1 covers 11 bases. CDR1 and CDR2 (germline): MNHEY, SMNVEV (reference sequence). Trimming at V came to 5 bases and at J to 2 bases, leaving 14 bases not matched to a gene. The CDR3 runs to 18 residues. CDR3 sequence reads: CASSEHPGQGDETYEQYF. CDR3 in DNA: TGTGCCAGCAGTGAGCATCCGGGACAGGGGGATGAAACCTACGAGCAGTACTTC.

This clonotype was seen only a few times. The V and J genes are TRBV6-5 and TRBJ1-6, with 7 bases fitting TRBD1. This CDR3 spans 15 amino acids. Trimming removed 6 bases from V and 5 bases from J; junction bases left unmatched: 7. CDR1 and CDR2 (germline): MNHEY, SVGAGI. The CDR3 bases are TGTGCCAGCAGAATTAACAGGGGAAATAATTCACCCCTCCACTTT. Translation: CASRINRGNNSPLHF.

This clonotype was seen a handful of times. The rearrangement links TRBV12-3 or TRBV12-4 to TRBJ2-3; TRBD2 agrees at 10 bases. The junction had 7 bases not matched to a gene; V was cut back by 3 bases and J by 4 bases. The CDR3 is 16 residues long. DNA for the CDR3: TGTGCCAGCAGTTTGATACTAGCGGGACCAGCAGATACGCAGTATTTT. This codes for CASSLILAGPADTQYF.

This clonotype was detected a few times. This chain joins TRBV28 and TRBJ2-1; 11 bases agree with TRBD2. This CDR3 region has 14 residues. CDR1 and CDR2 (germline): MDHEN, SYDVKM. The V segment lost 7 bases and the J segment 7 bases; nucleotides outside the gene matches: 6. The CDR3 loop reads CASTLAGGSNEQFF. The CDR3 DNA reads TGTGCCAGCACCCTAGCGGGAGGAAGTAATGAGCAGTTCTTC.

This chain joins TRBV27 and TRBJ2-3; 8 bases match TRBD2. After removal of 4 bases from V and 4 bases from J, the junction contained 16 bases not matched to a gene. The CDR3 is 18 amino acids. CDR1 is MNHEY, CDR2 SMNVEV, per germline (reference sequence). The CDR3 loop is CASSYSGTSPKVADTQYF. CDR3 DNA sequence: TGTGCCAGCAGTTATAGCGGGACCAGCCCTAAGGTAGCAGATACGCAGTATTTT.

With regard to this clonotype: The germline gene is not matched at one end of the junction; a read error may be the cause. The V call is TRBV6-6, the J call TRBJ2-5, with 8 bases aligning to TRBD1. The CDR3 is 13 amino acids. Germline V gene sequence: CDR1 MNHNY, CDR2 SVGAGI (reference sequence). CDR3 sequence reads: CASTWGRGHEQCF. DNA of the CDR3: TGTGCCAGCACATGGGGCAGGGGGCACGAGCAGTGCTTC.